Sequencing of this TCR beta chain was carried out in a study of T cell repertoires in cytomegalovirus infection. On the study more broadly: Recently identified HLA-C-restricted and well-studied HLA-B-restricted CMV epitopes were used. Public TCR beta signature analysis indicated the presence of both CMV infection and matching HLA type. Study-level results: Pooled public TCR beta family frequency picked out CMV carriers with the relevant HLA. HLA-C-restricted CMV clonotypes gave the most frequent clonotype in two of eight donors.

TCRdb reprocessed the reads with MiXCR, giving one entry per CDR3 protein. The data contain around 140,000 distinct CDR3 sequences, around 30% of them seen just once; the ten biggest clones take up roughly half. The CDR3 runs 14 residues. Trimming took off 4 bases at V and 2 bases at J, with 10 bases between the two ends. CDR1 SGHTA and CDR2 FQGTGA come from the germline V gene. This clonotype was detected only a few times. Its antigen is not known. The chain combines TRBV7-3 with TRBJ2-3, with D possibly being TRBD1 (6 bases). This receptor was taken from a human donor in good health (CMV status not recorded). Some clones in this sample may be carry-over from other donors' samples. The sample was CD8+ T cells from cultured PBMCs, taken from culture after CMV antigen stimulation. The CDR3 nucleotides read TGTGCCAGCAGCTCAGGACAGTACACAGATACGCAGTATTTT. Amino acid sequence: CASSSGQYTDTQYF.